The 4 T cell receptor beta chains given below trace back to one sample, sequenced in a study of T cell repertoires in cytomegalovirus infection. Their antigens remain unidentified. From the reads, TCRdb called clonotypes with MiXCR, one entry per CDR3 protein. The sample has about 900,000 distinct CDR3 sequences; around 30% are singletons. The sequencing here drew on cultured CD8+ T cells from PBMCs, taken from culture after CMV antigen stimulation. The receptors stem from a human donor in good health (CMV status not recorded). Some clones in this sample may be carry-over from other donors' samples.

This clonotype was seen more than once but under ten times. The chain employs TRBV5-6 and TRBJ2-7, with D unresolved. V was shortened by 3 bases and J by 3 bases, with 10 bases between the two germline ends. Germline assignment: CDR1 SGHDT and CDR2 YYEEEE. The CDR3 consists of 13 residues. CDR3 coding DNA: TGTGCCAGCAGCTACAGTTCCGGCTACGAGCAGTACGTC. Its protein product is CASSYSSGYEQYV.

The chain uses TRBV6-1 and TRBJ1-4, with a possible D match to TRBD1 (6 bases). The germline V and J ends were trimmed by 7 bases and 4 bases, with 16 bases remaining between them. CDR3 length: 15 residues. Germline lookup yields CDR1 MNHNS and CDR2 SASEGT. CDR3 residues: CASTLSRGLNEKLFF. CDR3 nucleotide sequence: TGTGCCAGCACCCTGTCTCGGGGGCTTAATGAAAAACTGTTTTTT.

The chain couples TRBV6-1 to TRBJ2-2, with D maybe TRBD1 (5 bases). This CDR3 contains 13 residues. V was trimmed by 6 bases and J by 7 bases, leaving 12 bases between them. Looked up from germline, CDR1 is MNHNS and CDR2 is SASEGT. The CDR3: CASRTQGFGELFF. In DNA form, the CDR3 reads TGTGCCAGCAGAACTCAGGGTTTCGGGGAGCTGTTTTTT.

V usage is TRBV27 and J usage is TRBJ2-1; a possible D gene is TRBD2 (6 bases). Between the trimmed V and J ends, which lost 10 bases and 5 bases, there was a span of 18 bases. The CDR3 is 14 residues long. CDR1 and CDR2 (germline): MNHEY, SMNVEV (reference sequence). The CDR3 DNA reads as TGTGCCAACAAAAAGGGGACTGCTGACAATGAGCAGTTCTTC. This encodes CANKKGTADNEQFF.